This T cell receptor (beta chain) was found in a study of blood T cell repertoires in COVID-19. The overall study: The cDNA or gDNA used as material had been derived from T cells, B-cell-depleted T cells, or PBMCs.

This CDR3 comprises 15 residues. Trimming at V came to 10 bases and at J to 4 bases, leaving 11 bases not matched to a gene. Germline V gene sequence: CDR1 MDHEN, CDR2 SYDVKM. Measured with immunoSEQ multiplex PCR; TCRdb has only the in-frame clones, and not every one. The sample has about 240,000 clones, around 89% seen once. Recovered status in Cohort 3 required two negative PCRs, clearance, or symptom resolution. The receptor was isolated from a woman aged 25 to 39 who had recovered from COVID-19. Sequenced sample: PBMCs or T cells enriched from blood (not recorded which). This chain connects TRBV28 to TRBJ1-5; 9 bases map to TRBD1. CDR3 DNA: TGTGCCACCCATACAAGACAGGGGGGGAATCAGCCCCAGCATTTT. Its protein product is CATHTRQGGNQPQHF.